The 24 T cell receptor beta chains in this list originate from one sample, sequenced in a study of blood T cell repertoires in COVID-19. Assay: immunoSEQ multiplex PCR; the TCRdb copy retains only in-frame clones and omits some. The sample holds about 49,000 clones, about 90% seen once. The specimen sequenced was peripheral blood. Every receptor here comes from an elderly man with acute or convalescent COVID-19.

CDR3 DNA: TGTGCCAGCAGCTTATGGCGGAGCTACACAGATACGCAGTATTTT. Its protein product is CASSLWRSYTDTQYF. V and J are TRBV5-5 and TRBJ2-3, with D uncertain. This CDR3 is built from 15 residues. V lost 2 bases to trimming and J lost 2 bases, with 12 bases between them. Germline assignment: CDR1 SGHKS and CDR2 YYEKEE (reference sequence).

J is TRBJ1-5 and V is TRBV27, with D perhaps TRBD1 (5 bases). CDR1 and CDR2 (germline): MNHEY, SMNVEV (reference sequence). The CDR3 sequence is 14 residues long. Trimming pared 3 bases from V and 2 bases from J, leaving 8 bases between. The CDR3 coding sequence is TGTGCCAGCAGTTTTGTAGGGGGCAATCAGCCCCAGCATTTT. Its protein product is CASSFVGGNQPQHF.

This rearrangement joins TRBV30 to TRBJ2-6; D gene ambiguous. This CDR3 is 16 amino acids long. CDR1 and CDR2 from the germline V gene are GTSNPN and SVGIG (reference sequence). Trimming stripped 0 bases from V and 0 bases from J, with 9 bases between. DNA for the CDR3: TGTGCCTGGAGTGTGACATTCAGCTCTGGGGCCAACGTCCTGACTTTC. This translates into CAWSVTFSSGANVLTF.

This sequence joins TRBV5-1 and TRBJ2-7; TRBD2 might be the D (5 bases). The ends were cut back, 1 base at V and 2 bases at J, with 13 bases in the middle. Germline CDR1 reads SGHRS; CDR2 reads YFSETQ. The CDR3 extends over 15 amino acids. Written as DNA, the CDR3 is TGCGCCAGCAGCTTGACACCCCCCGGGGCCTACGAGCAGTACTTC. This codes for CASSLTPPGAYEQYF.

The CDR3 DNA sequence: TGTGCCAGCAGTTTACGGTACCAAGAGACCCAGTACTTC. Translation: CASSLRYQETQYF. This chain uses TRBV12-3 or TRBV12-4 with TRBJ2-5, with D unclear. Between the trimmed V and J ends, which lost 2 bases and 0 bases, there was a span of 4 bases. The CDR3 runs 13 residues.

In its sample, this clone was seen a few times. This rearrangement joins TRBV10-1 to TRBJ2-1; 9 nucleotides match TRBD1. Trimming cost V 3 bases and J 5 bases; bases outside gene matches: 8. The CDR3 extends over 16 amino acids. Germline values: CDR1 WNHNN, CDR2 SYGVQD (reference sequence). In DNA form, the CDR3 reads TGCGCCAGCAGTGATGGCGGGACAGGGCGTCACAATGAGCAGTTCTTC. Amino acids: CASSDGGTGRHNEQFF.

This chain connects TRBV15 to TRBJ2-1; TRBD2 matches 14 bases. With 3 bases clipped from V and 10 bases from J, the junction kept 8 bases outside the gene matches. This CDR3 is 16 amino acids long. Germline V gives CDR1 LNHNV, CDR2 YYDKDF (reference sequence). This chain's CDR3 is CATSSRLAGGPVEQFF. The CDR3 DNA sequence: TGTGCCACCAGCAGCCGACTAGCGGGGGGGCCCGTAGAGCAGTTCTTC. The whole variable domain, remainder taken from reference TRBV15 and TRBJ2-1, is DAMVIQNPRYQVTQFGKPVTLSCSQTLNHNVMYWYQQKSSQAPKLLFHYYDKDFNNEADTPDNFQSRRPNTSFCFLDIRSPGLGDTAMYLCATSSRLAGGPVEQFFGPGTRLTVL.

CDR3 DNA: TGTGCCAGTAGCAACACCGGGACAGGGCCCTCCCCCCAGCATTTT. Protein sequence: CASSNTGTGPSPQHF. J is TRBJ1-5 and V is TRBV19; TRBD1 matches 9 bases. Germline V gives CDR1 LNHDA, CDR2 SQIVND (reference sequence). Trimming took 6 bases from V and 10 from J; bases not matched to a gene: 13. The CDR3 is 15 amino acids.

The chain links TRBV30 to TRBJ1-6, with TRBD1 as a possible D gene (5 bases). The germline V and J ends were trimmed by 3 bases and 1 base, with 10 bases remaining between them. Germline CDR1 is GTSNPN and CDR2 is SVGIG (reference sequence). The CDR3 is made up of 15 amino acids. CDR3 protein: CAWSGGVSYNSPLHF. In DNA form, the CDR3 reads TGTGCCTGGAGCGGGGGGGTGTCCTATAATTCACCCCTCCACTTT.

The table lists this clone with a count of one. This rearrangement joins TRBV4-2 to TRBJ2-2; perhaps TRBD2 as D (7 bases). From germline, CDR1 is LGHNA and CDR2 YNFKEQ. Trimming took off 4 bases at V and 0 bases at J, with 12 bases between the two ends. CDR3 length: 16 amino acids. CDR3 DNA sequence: TGTGCCAGCAGCCTAGGCGGGGGCGCGAACACCGGGGAGCTGTTTTTT. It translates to CASSLGGGANTGELFF.

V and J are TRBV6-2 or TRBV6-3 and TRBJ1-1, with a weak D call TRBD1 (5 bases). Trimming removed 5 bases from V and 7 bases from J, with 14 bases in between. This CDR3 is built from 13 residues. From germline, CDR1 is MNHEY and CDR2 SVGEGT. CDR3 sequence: CASSRGTVLEAFF. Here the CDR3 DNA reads TGTGCCAGCAGTCGGGGGACGGTACTTGAAGCTTTCTTT.

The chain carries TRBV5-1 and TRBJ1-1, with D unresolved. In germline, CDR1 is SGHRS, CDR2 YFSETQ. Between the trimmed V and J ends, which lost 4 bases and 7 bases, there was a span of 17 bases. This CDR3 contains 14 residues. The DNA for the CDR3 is TGCGCCAGCAGCCCAAGTGGGCAGCCGTATGAAGCTTTCTTT. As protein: CASSPSGQPYEAFF.

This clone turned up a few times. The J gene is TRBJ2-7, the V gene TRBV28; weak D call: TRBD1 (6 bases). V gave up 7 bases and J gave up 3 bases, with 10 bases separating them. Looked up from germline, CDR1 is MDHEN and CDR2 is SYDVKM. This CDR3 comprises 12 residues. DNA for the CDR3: TGTGCCAGCATTCTAGGGGGCTACGAGCAGTACTTC. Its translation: CASILGGYEQYF.

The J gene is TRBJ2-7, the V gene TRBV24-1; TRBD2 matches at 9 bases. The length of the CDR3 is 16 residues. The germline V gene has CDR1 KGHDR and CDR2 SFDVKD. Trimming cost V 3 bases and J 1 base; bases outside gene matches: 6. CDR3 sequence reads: CATSDMGLAASYEQYF. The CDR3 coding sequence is TGTGCCACCAGTGATATGGGACTAGCTGCTTCCTACGAGCAGTACTTC.

CDR3 in DNA: TGTGCCACCAGCAGTTATGAGGGGACAGGGTATCAGCCCCAGCATTTT. Amino acid sequence: CATSSYEGTGYQPQHF. The rearrangement joins TRBV15 to TRBJ1-5; 9 bases line up with TRBD1. CDR3 length: 16 residues. The junction had 8 bases not matched to a gene; V was cut back by 3 bases and J by 5 bases. Per germline, CDR1 LNHNV and CDR2 YYDKDF (reference sequence).

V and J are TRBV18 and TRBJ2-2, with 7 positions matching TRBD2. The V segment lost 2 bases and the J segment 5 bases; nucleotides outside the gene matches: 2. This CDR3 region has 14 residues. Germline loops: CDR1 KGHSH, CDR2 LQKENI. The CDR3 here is CASSPAGVTGELFF. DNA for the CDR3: TGTGCCAGCTCACCAGCGGGAGTTACCGGGGAGCTGTTTTTT.

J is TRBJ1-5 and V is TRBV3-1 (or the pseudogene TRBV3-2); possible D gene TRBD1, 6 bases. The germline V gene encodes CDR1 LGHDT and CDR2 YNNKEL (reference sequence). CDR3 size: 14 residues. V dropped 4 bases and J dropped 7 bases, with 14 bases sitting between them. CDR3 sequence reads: CASSRGQQGQPQHF. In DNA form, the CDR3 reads TGTGCCAGCAGCCGTGGACAGCAGGGGCAGCCCCAGCATTTT.

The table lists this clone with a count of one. The CDR3 reads CASSFGAGRGRAEQYF. CDR3 nucleotide sequence: TGCGCCAGCAGCTTTGGTGCCGGGCGGGGGCGAGCCGAGCAGTACTTC. The chain couples TRBV5-1 to TRBJ2-7, with TRBD2 as a possible D gene (7 bases). Germline V gene lookup returns CDR1 SGHRS and CDR2 YFSETQ. V dropped 2 bases and J dropped 6 bases, with 21 bases sitting between them. The CDR3 totals 16 residues.

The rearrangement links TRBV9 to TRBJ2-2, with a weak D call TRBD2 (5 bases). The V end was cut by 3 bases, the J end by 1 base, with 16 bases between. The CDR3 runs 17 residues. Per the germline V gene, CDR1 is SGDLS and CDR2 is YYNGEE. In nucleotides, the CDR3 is TGTGCCAGCAGCGGGTTTTCACATGGGAGGAACACCGGGGAGCTGTTTTTT. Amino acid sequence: CASSGFSHGRNTGELFF.

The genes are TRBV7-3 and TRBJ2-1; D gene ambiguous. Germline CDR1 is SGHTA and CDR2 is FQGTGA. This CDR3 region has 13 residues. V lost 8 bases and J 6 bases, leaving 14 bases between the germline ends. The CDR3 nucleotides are TGTGCCAGCTCGGCCCCCGGGTTCAATGAGCAGTTCTTC. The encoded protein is CASSAPGFNEQFF.

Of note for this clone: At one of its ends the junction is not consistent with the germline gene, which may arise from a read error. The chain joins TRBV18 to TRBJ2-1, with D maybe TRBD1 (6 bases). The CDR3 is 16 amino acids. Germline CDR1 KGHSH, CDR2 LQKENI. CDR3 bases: TGTGCCTGCTCCCTTGGGGGCCCCAGCTCCTACAATGAGCAGTTCTTC. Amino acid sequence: CACSLGGPSSYNEQFF.

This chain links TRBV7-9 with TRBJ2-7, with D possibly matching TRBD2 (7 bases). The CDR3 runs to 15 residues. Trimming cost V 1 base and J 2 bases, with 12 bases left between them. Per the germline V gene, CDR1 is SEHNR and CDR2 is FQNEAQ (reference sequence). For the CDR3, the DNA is TGTGCCAGCAGCTTAGTGGGGGGGCTAACCTACGAGCAGTACTTC. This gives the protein CASSLVGGLTYEQYF.

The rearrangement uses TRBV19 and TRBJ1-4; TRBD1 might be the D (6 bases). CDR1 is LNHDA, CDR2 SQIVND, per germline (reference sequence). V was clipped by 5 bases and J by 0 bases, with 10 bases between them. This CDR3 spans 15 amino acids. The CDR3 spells CASSPRQATNEKLFF. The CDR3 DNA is TGTGCCAGTAGTCCTCGACAGGCAACTAATGAAAAACTGTTTTTT. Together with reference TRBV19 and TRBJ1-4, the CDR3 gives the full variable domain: DGGITQSPKYLFRKEGQNVTLSCEQNLNHDAMYWYRQDPGQGLRLIYYSQIVNDFQKGDIAEGYSVSREKKESFPLTVTSAQKNPTAFYLCASSPRQATNEKLFFGSGTQLSVL.

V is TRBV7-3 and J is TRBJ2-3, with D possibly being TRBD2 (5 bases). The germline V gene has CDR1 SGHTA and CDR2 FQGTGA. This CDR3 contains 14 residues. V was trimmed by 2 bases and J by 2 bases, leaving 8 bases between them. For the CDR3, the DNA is TGTGCCAGCAGCTTAGCGGGTCACACAGATACGCAGTATTTT. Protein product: CASSLAGHTDTQYF. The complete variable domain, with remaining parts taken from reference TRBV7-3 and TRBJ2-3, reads GAGVSQTPSNKVTEKGKYVELRCDPISGHTALYWYRQSLGQGPEFLIYFQGTGAADDSGLPNDRFFAVRPEGSVSTLKIQRTERGDSAVYLCASSLAGHTDTQYFGPGTRLTVL.